One and the same sample provided the 10 T cell receptor beta chains below, sequenced in a study of OX40 agonist ivuxolimab in advanced cancers. Sequencing used immunoSEQ multiplex PCR; TCRdb keeps in-frame clones, though not all of them. The sample yields roughly 82,000 clones, roughly 80% seen once. The sequencing used CD4+ or CD8+ T cells sorted from blood, collected in a trial of the OX40 agonist ivuxolimab. The receptors here all came from an adult with an advanced solid tumor such as melanoma, head and neck, liver or kidney cancer.

This clone was seen a handful of times. The chain employs TRBV9 and TRBJ1-2; D is possibly TRBD1 (5 bases). This CDR3 is built from 15 residues. Germline V lookup: CDR1 SGDLS, CDR2 YYNGEE. The V gene lost 0 bases and the J gene lost 0 bases, with 9 bases spanning the gap. Here the CDR3 reads CASSVGGAANYGYTF. CDR3 nucleotide sequence: TGTGCCAGCAGCGTAGGTGGGGCGGCTAACTATGGCTACACCTTC.

CDR3 loop: CASSILWDSAYGYTF. The CDR3, as DNA: TGTGCCAGTAGTATTTTGTGGGACAGCGCATATGGCTACACCTTC. The chain joins TRBV19 to TRBJ1-2; 7 bases line up with TRBD1. The germline gives CDR1 LNHDA, CDR2 SQIVND (reference sequence). The CDR3 spans 15 residues. Germline trimming cut 3 bases from V and 5 bases from J; bases unmatched to any gene: 9.

This sequence joins TRBV14 and TRBJ2-7, with D possibly being TRBD2 (5 bases). The CDR3 consists of 12 residues. Germline V CDR1 and CDR2: SGHDN, FVKESK. Trimming removed 7 bases at V and 3 bases at J, with 10 bases between. This chain's CDR3 is CASNKRGYEQYF. DNA of the CDR3: TGTGCCAGCAACAAACGGGGCTACGAGCAGTACTTC.

The V call is TRBV19, the J call TRBJ1-1, with D tentatively TRBD1 (6 bases). The V gene's germline CDR1 is LNHDA and CDR2 SQIVND (reference sequence). V was trimmed by 1 base and J by 2 bases, leaving 20 bases between them. The CDR3 spans 18 residues. The CDR3 sequence is CASSIAGGMIRGNTEAFF. The DNA for the CDR3 is TGTGCCAGTAGTATAGCGGGGGGCATGATACGCGGTAACACTGAAGCTTTCTTT.

V is TRBV10-3 and J is TRBJ1-3, with D maybe TRBD1 (5 bases). The CDR3 runs 16 residues. Germline-derived CDR1 and CDR2 are ENHRY and SYGVKD. Trimming stripped 6 bases from V and 2 bases from J, with 17 bases between. CDR3 loop: CAISPTDIRTGNTIYF. As DNA, the CDR3 is TGTGCCATCAGCCCGACAGATATAAGGACTGGAAACACCATATATTTT.

The chain joins TRBV5-4 to TRBJ2-7; D might be TRBD1 or TRBD2, each matching 5 bases. Germline-derived CDR1 and CDR2 are SGHNT and YYREEE (reference sequence). V was trimmed by 4 bases and J by 2 bases, leaving 16 bases between them. This CDR3 region has 15 residues. The CDR3 DNA follows: TGTGCCAGCAGCCCGTCCGGGACCCAGACCTACGAGCAGTACTTC. Amino acid sequence: CASSPSGTQTYEQYF.

The genes are TRBV5-1 and TRBJ1-2, with 7 bases that match TRBD1. Germline V gene data show CDR1 as SGHRS and CDR2 as YFSETQ. V shed 4 bases and J 3 bases; nucleotides not matched to a gene: 6. The CDR3 spans 14 residues. The CDR3 DNA is TGCGCCAGCAGCCCGCTTGGGACAGACTATGGCTACACCTTC. Protein product: CASSPLGTDYGYTF.

V usage is TRBV6-6 and J usage is TRBJ2-7; a weak D match, TRBD1 (5 bases). There are 12 residues in the CDR3. Germline V gene lookup returns CDR1 MNHNY and CDR2 SVGAGI (reference sequence). The V gene lost 7 bases and the J gene lost 2 bases, with 9 bases spanning the gap. The CDR3: CASKGATYEQYF. The CDR3 nucleotides read TGTGCCAGCAAAGGGGCGACCTACGAGCAGTACTTC.

A single count supports this clone. The chain carries TRBV14 and TRBJ2-2; D not certain. This CDR3 region has 15 residues. Trimming cost V 8 bases and J 0 bases, with 13 bases left between them. Germline V lookup: CDR1 SGHDN, CDR2 FVKESK. CDR3 loop: CASALLPANTGELFF. CDR3 DNA: TGTGCCAGCGCGCTGTTACCCGCGAACACCGGGGAGCTGTTTTTT.

This chain links TRBV5-4 with TRBJ2-1; weak D call: TRBD2 (6 bases). CDR1 and CDR2 (germline): SGHNT, YYREEE (reference sequence). The CDR3 length is 16 residues. V dropped 0 bases and J dropped 0 bases, with 10 bases sitting between them. CDR3 in amino acids: CASSLAVGSSYNEQFF. DNA for the CDR3: TGTGCCAGCAGCTTGGCCGTCGGGAGCTCCTACAATGAGCAGTTCTTC.